The present entry profiles one T cell receptor (beta chain) with its context. Its specificity is not known. This record belongs to a study of OX40 agonist ivuxolimab in advanced cancers. Study results and caveats: Both blood CD4+ and CD8+ T cells showed clonal growth by week 6 at 0.1 to 3.0 mg/kg.

Germline values: CDR1 SGDLS, CDR2 YYNGEE. Trimming left V 4 bases short and J 0 bases short, with 14 bases between. The CDR3 is 15 residues long. Collection of blood occurred at baseline, at cycle 4 day 1, and at cycle 7 day 1. The assay was immunoSEQ multiplex PCR, and TCRdb's table has in-frame clones only and misses some. Among around 91,000 clones listed, roughly 87% were seen once. The chain carries TRBV9 and TRBJ2-7, with D perhaps TRBD1 or TRBD2 (6 bases each). The starting material was CD4+ or CD8+ T cells sorted from blood, obtained in a trial of the OX40 agonist ivuxolimab. The TCR comes from an adult with an advanced solid tumor such as melanoma, head and neck, liver or kidney cancer. The CDR3, as DNA: TGTGCCAGCAGCCTCGGAGGGGGGAGCTCCTACGAGCAGTACTTC. This encodes CASSLGGGSSYEQYF.